This T cell receptor (beta chain) was identified in a study of T cells in Graves' hyperthyroidism and ophthalmopathy. Study in general: It was at initial diagnosis, before any treatment, that peripheral blood was collected.

This clonotype showed up many times. The V gene's germline CDR1 is LNHNV and CDR2 YYDKDF (reference sequence). V was clipped by 4 bases and J by 8 bases; unmatched bases: 15. The CDR3 totals 16 residues. Researchers amplified the TCR beta CDR3 regions from RNA transcripts. The HTBI primer set served for first-round RT-PCR of the TCR CDR3. MiXCR, applied by TCRdb to the multiplex PCR reads, yields one record per CDR3 protein. The data show over 500,000 distinct CDR3 sequences, 13% to 15% seen once. In patients aged 18 to 65, hyperthyroidism was newly diagnosed, with duration under 2 months. This receptor was obtained from a woman aged 35 to 49 with Graves' hyperthyroidism. This rearrangement joins TRBV15 to TRBJ1-2; 8 bases fit TRBD1. Sequencing input: blood. The CDR3 reads CATSNAVGTGLGGYTF. Written as DNA, the CDR3 is TGTGCCACCAGCAACGCTGTAGGGACAGGTCTGGGCGGCTACACCTTC.